The 24 T cell receptor beta chains below all came from one sample that was sequenced in a study of T cells in Graves' hyperthyroidism and ophthalmopathy. There were TCR beta CDR3 regions amplified from RNA transcripts. Carried out on the TCR CDR3, a first-round RT-PCR used the HTBI primer set. TCRdb redid the calling of the multiplex PCR reads with MiXCR, one entry per CDR3 protein. The data contain about 560,000 distinct CDR3 sequences, around 16% of them singletons. The material sequenced was blood. These receptor sequences come from a woman aged 25 to 39 with Graves' hyperthyroidism.

The chain links TRBV5-1 to TRBJ2-1, with 12 positions matching TRBD1. CDR1 is SGHRS and CDR2 is YFSETQ in the germline V gene. This CDR3 is built from 14 residues. V lost 4 bases and J lost 8; bases outside the gene matches: 4. The CDR3 is CASSGGQGAYEQFF. CDR3 sequence (DNA): TGCGCCAGCAGCGGGGGACAGGGGGCATATGAGCAGTTCTTC.

This clonotype appeared many times. V is TRBV6-1 and J is TRBJ2-7; 7 bases align to TRBD2. Looked up from germline, CDR1 is MNHNS and CDR2 is SASEGT. Losses at the gene ends were 1 base for V and 4 bases for J; bases not matched to a gene: 4. This CDR3 is 14 amino acids long. The CDR3 here is CASSEVGGVYEQYF. The CDR3 DNA sequence: TGTGCCAGCAGTGAAGTTGGGGGGGTTTACGAGCAGTACTTC.

This clonotype appeared many times. The CDR3 reads CASRTQGQETQYF. The DNA of the CDR3 is TGTGCCAGCAGGACACAGGGTCAAGAGACCCAGTACTTC. The V call is TRBV2, the J call TRBJ2-5, with a weak D call TRBD1 (6 bases). The V end was cut by 6 bases, the J end by 2 bases, with 10 bases between. The CDR3 extends over 13 amino acids. Per germline, CDR1 SNHLY and CDR2 FYNNEI.

This clonotype was counted at least ten times. This chain joins TRBV3-1 and TRBJ2-1; no firm D call. Trimming stripped 0 bases from V and 8 bases from J, with 11 bases between. Looked up from germline, CDR1 is LGHDT and CDR2 is YNNKEL (reference sequence). This CDR3 is built from 14 residues. CDR3 in amino acids: CASSQDRRAHEQFF. The DNA of the CDR3 is TGTGCCAGCAGCCAAGATAGAAGGGCCCATGAGCAGTTCTTC.

The chain joins TRBV27 to TRBJ2-7, with no clear D. Trimming removed 8 bases at V and 0 bases at J, with 17 bases between. The CDR3 is made up of 15 amino acids. Per the germline V gene, CDR1 is MNHEY and CDR2 is SMNVEV (reference sequence). CDR3 loop: CASRKDAWSSYEQYF. CDR3 DNA sequence: TGTGCCAGCCGCAAGGACGCCTGGAGCTCCTACGAGCAGTACTTC.

CDR3 in DNA: TGCAGTGCTAGACTGGACAAGGGAGAAAAACTGTTTTTT. It is translated as CSARLDKGEKLFF. The chain joins TRBV20-1 to TRBJ1-4; maybe TRBD1 (5 bases). The germline gives CDR1 DFQATT, CDR2 SNEGSKA (reference sequence). Trimming removed 2 bases at V and 8 bases at J, with 12 bases between. The CDR3 is 13 residues long.

This clonotype was found many times. The gene calls are TRBV5-1 and TRBJ2-1; 10 bases are shared with TRBD2. The CDR3 spans 13 residues. After removal of 5 bases from V and 7 bases from J, the junction contained 3 bases not matched to a gene. CDR1 and CDR2 from the germline V gene are SGHRS and YFSETQ. The CDR3 DNA reads as TGCGCCAGCAGGAGCGGGAGGGGGAATGAGCAGTTCTTC. This codes for CASRSGRGNEQFF. Full variable domain (remainder filled in from reference TRBV5-1 and TRBJ2-1): KAGVTQTPRYLIKTRGQQVTLSCSPISGHRSVSWYQQTPGQGLQFLFEYFSETQRNKGNFPGRFSGRQFSNSRSEMNVSTLELGDSALYLCASRSGRGNEQFFGPGTRLTVL.

This clonotype appeared many times. The chain uses TRBV6-1 and TRBJ1-1; D perhaps matches TRBD1 (6 bases). Germline V gene data show CDR1 as MNHNS and CDR2 as SASEGT. Deletions cut 3 bases from V and 1 base from J, with 12 bases between. This CDR3 is built from 15 residues. CDR3 amino acids: CASSDAGARNTEAFF. The CDR3, as DNA: TGTGCCAGCAGTGATGCGGGGGCGCGGAACACTGAAGCTTTCTTT.

There are many counts of this clonotype. The chain joins TRBV20-1 to TRBJ2-7, with 7 bases that match TRBD2. The germline V gene has CDR1 DFQATT and CDR2 SNEGSKA (reference sequence). The junction had 11 bases not matched to a gene; V was cut back by 3 bases and J by 3 bases. CDR3 size: 15 residues. CDR3 in amino acids: CSARTSRGPFYEQYF. CDR3 DNA sequence: TGCAGTGCTAGGACTAGCCGTGGGCCCTTCTACGAGCAGTACTTC.

This clonotype was seen many times. The rearrangement links TRBV3-1 to TRBJ2-7; D gene uncertain. The CDR3 runs 11 residues. The V gene's germline CDR1 is LGHDT and CDR2 YNNKEL (reference sequence). V dropped 8 bases and J dropped 0 bases, with 5 bases sitting between them. CDR3 in amino acids: CASGRSYEQYF. CDR3 coding DNA: TGTGCCAGCGGCCGCTCCTACGAGCAGTACTTC.

This clonotype was seen at least ten times. The chain uses TRBV30 and TRBJ2-1; no firm D call. Trimming stripped 2 bases from V and 8 bases from J, with 7 bases between. The CDR3 sequence is 11 residues long. Germline assignment: CDR1 GTSNPN and CDR2 SVGIG (reference sequence). CDR3 in DNA: TGTGCCTGGAGTTTGGGTGATGAGCAGTTCTTC. The encoded protein is CAWSLGDEQFF.

This clonotype was seen many times. The chain links TRBV27 to TRBJ1-5; the match to TRBD1 covers 9 bases. Germline CDR1 MNHEY, CDR2 SMNVEV (reference sequence). The V and J ends lost 3 bases and 2 bases, in that order; junction bases with no gene match: 5. The CDR3 spans 16 residues. CDR3 nucleotides: TGTGCCAGCAGTTTTACTGGGACAGGGCGCAATCAGCCCCAGCATTTT. It encodes CASSFTGTGRNQPQHF.

Many counts were recorded for this clonotype. This chain links TRBV2 with TRBJ1-1; D gene uncertain. The V end was cut by 2 bases, the J end by 1 base, with 11 bases between. Germline V CDR1 and CDR2: SNHLY, FYNNEI. The CDR3 is made up of 15 amino acids. CDR3 sequence (DNA): TGTGCCAGCAGTGAATGGGTCGGGAAGAACACTGAAGCTTTCTTT. Encoded protein: CASSEWVGKNTEAFF.

This clonotype was seen at least ten times. The chain links TRBV18 to TRBJ1-2, with D tentatively TRBD1 (6 bases). The V end lost 3 bases, the J end lost 4 bases, and 12 bases lay between the germline ends. Germline-derived CDR1 and CDR2 are KGHSH and LQKENI. CDR3 length: 14 amino acids. DNA of the CDR3: TGTGCCAGCTCACCTACAGGGTTCAGCTATGGCTACACCTTC. This translates into CASSPTGFSYGYTF.

This clonotype was picked up many times. The chain links TRBV7-2 to TRBJ2-7; D ambiguous. Between the trimmed V and J ends, which lost 3 bases and 3 bases, there was a span of 9 bases. CDR3 size: 13 residues. The germline V gene has CDR1 SGHTA and CDR2 FQGNSA. In nucleotides, the CDR3 is TGTGCCAGCAGCTTCTATCGAAGCTACGAGCAGTACTTC. This encodes CASSFYRSYEQYF.

This clonotype was observed many times. The genes are TRBV7-3 and TRBJ2-7; TRBD2 might be the D (6 bases). The V gene lost 5 bases and the J gene lost 4 bases, with 24 bases spanning the gap. Germline V gene lookup returns CDR1 SGHTA and CDR2 FQGTGA. This CDR3 is 17 amino acids long. CDR3 protein: CASSQAAGTGTSYEQYF. The CDR3 nucleotides read TGTGCCAGCAGCCAGGCAGCAGGGACCGGGACTTCGTACGAGCAGTACTTC.

In its sample, this clonotype was seen many times. The rearrangement links TRBV5-1 to TRBJ2-2, with D possibly TRBD2 on 6 matching bases. Germline loops: CDR1 SGHRS, CDR2 YFSETQ. V lost 0 bases to trimming and J lost 4 bases, with 10 bases between them. This CDR3 comprises 15 residues. The CDR3 DNA sequence: TGCGCCAGCAGCTTGGCCCAGGGAGGCACCGGGGAGCTGTTTTTT. Translated, it gives CASSLAQGGTGELFF.

The table lists this clonotype with many counts. This chain uses TRBV5-1 with TRBJ2-1, with D perhaps matching TRBD2 (6 bases). The CDR3 sequence is 16 residues long. Trimming removed 3 bases from V and 6 bases from J, with 19 bases in between. Germline CDR1 is SGHRS and CDR2 is YFSETQ. CDR3 in amino acids: CASSSFRRGLGNEQFF. The CDR3 bases are TGCGCCAGCAGCTCGTTTCGGAGGGGCTTGGGCAATGAGCAGTTCTTC. Filled out from reference TRBV5-1 and TRBJ2-1, the complete variable domain reads KAGVTQTPRYLIKTRGQQVTLSCSPISGHRSVSWYQQTPGQGLQFLFEYFSETQRNKGNFPGRFSGRQFSNSRSEMNVSTLELGDSALYLCASSSFRRGLGNEQFFGPGTRLTVL.

For this clonotype: A much larger clone differs from this one at a single base, so this may be a read error. The rearrangement joins TRBV7-9 to TRBJ1-6; TRBD1 is a possible D gene (5 bases). Germline V gene data show CDR1 as SEHNR and CDR2 as FQNEAQ (reference sequence). CDR3 length equals 13 residues. The ends were cut back, 5 bases at V and 7 bases at J, with 9 bases in the middle. CDR3 protein: CASSPGANSPLHF. CDR3 bases: TGTGCCAGCAGCCCCGGGGCCAATTCACCCCTCCACTTT.

This clonotype was seen a few times. This chain connects TRBV6-2 or TRBV6-3 to TRBJ2-1, with D perhaps matching TRBD2 (6 bases). The length of the CDR3 is 16 residues. V was shortened by 1 base and J by 4 bases, with 14 bases between the two germline ends. Per germline, CDR1 MNHEY and CDR2 SVGEGT. The CDR3 nucleotides are TGTGCCAGCAGTTACTTGGGGGGAGGAGGATACAATGAGCAGTTCTTC. Residues: CASSYLGGGGYNEQFF.

This clonotype was observed at least ten times. The J gene is TRBJ1-1, the V gene TRBV20-1; 7 bases fit TRBD1. Germline loops: CDR1 DFQATT, CDR2 SNEGSKA (reference sequence). Trimming at V came to 1 base and at J to 0 bases, leaving 8 bases not matched to a gene. The CDR3 has 16 residues. Here the CDR3 reads CSARGAGQAMNTEAFF. The CDR3 DNA sequence: TGCAGTGCTAGAGGGGCCGGACAGGCCATGAACACTGAAGCTTTCTTT.

This clonotype was observed at least ten times. The chain recombines TRBV30 with TRBJ2-1; D might be TRBD2 (6 bases). The CDR3 sequence is 13 residues long. CDR1 and CDR2 (germline): GTSNPN, SVGIG (reference sequence). Trimming shortened V by 4 bases and J by 7 bases, and 14 bases separated the two germline ends. CDR3 sequence (DNA): TGTGCCTGGACGCGGGACTCAGGGAATGAGCAGTTCTTC. Its protein is CAWTRDSGNEQFF.

This clonotype was recorded a few times. The rearrangement links TRBV20-1 to TRBJ1-2; D is possibly TRBD1 (6 bases). The CDR3 loop spans 15 amino acids. Germline V gives CDR1 DFQATT, CDR2 SNEGSKA (reference sequence). Trimming shortened V by 2 bases and J by 5 bases, and 18 bases separated the two germline ends. CDR3 coding DNA: TGCAGTGCTAGACAGAGGGAGGGGGGACCATATGGCTACACCTTC. Protein sequence: CSARQREGGPYGYTF.

This clonotype has ten or more counts. This chain uses TRBV13 with TRBJ2-5, with TRBD2 as a possible D gene (5 bases). This CDR3 has 13 amino acids. Between the trimmed V and J ends, which lost 5 bases and 9 bases, there was a span of 16 bases. Per germline, CDR1 PRHDT and CDR2 FYEKMQ (reference sequence). CDR3 residues: CASSRLWTGAQYF. CDR3 DNA sequence: TGTGCCAGCAGCCGTTTGTGGACCGGGGCCCAGTACTTC.